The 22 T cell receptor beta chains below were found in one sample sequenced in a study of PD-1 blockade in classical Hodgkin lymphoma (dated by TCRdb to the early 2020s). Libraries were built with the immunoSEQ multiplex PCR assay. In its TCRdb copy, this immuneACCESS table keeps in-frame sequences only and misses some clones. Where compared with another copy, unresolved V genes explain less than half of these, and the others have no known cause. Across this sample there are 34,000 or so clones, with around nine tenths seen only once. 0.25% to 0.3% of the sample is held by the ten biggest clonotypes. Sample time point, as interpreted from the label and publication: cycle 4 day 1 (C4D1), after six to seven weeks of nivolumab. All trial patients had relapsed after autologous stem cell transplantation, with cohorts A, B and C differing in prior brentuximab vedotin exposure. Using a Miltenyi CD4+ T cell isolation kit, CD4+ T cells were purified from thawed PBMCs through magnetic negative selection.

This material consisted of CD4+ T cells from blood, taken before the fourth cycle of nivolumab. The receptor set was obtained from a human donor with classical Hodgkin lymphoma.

In DNA form, the CDR3 reads TGTGCCAGCAGCTTACAAATGGGGGGGAATCAGCCCCAGCATTTT. Translation: CASSLQMGGNQPQHF. The chain couples TRBV11-2 to TRBJ1-5, with a tentative D call TRBD1 (5 bases). V shed 2 bases and J shed 4 bases, with 12 bases lying between them. The CDR3 covers 15 residues. Germline-derived CDR1 and CDR2 are SGHAT and FQNNGV.

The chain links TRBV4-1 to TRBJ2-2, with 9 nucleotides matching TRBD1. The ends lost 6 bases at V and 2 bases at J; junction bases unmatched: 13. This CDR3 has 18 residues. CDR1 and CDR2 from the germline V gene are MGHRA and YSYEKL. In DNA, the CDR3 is TGCGCCAGCAGTTTTCGAGGGGACAGGGCTATTAACACCGGGGAGCTGTTTTTT. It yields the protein CASSFRGDRAINTGELFF.

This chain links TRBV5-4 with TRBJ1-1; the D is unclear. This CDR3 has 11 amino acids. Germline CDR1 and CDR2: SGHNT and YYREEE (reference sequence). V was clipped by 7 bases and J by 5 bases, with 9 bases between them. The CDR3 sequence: CASVGGTEAFF. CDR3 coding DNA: TGTGCCAGCGTAGGAGGGACTGAAGCTTTCTTT.

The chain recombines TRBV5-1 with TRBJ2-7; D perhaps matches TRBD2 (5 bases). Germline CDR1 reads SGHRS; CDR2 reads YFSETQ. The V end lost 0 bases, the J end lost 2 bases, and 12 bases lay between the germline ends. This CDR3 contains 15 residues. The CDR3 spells CASSLASGLPYEQYF. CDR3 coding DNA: TGCGCCAGCAGCTTGGCAAGCGGACTCCCCTACGAGCAGTACTTC.

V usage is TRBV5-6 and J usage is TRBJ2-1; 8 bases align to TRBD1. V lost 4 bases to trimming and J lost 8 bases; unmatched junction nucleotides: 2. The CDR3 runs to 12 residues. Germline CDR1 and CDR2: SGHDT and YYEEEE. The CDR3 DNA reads TGTGCCAGCAGCCTGACAGGGGATGAGCAGTTCTTC. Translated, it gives CASSLTGDEQFF.

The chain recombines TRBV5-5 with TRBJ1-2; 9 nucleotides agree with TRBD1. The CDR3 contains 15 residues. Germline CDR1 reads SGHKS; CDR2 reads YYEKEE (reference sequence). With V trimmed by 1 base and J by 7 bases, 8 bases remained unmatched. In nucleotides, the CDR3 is TGTGCCAGCAGCTTGCAGACAGGGGGAATGGGTGGCTACACCTTC. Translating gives CASSLQTGGMGGYTF.

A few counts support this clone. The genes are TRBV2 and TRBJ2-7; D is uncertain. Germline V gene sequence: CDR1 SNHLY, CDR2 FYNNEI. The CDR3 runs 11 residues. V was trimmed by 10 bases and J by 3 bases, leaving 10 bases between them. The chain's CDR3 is CATQRSYEQYF. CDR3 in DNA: TGTGCCACCCAGAGAAGCTACGAGCAGTACTTC. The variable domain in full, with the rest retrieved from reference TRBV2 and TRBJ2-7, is EPEVTQTPSHQVTQMGQEVILRCVPISNHLYFYWYRQILGQKVEFLVSFYNNEISEKSEIFDDQFSVERPDGSNFTLKIRSTKLEDSAMYFCATQRSYEQYFGPGTRLTVT.

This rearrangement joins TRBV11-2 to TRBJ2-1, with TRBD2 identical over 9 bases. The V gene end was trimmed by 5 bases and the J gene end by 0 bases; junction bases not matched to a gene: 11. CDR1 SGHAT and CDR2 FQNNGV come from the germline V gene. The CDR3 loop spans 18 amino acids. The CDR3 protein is CASSPRPGTSSSYNEQFF. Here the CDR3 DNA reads TGTGCCAGCAGCCCGCGCCCGGGGACTAGCAGCTCCTACAATGAGCAGTTCTTC.

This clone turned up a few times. The CDR3 sequence is CASSLWMRTGHEKLFF. The CDR3 nucleotides are TGTGCCAGCAGTTTATGGATGAGGACAGGGCATGAAAAACTGTTTTTT. The chain links TRBV28 to TRBJ1-4; TRBD1 agrees at 8 bases. The V gene's germline CDR1 is MDHEN and CDR2 SYDVKM. This CDR3 spans 16 amino acids. The V segment lost 0 bases and the J segment 6 bases; nucleotides outside the gene matches: 6.

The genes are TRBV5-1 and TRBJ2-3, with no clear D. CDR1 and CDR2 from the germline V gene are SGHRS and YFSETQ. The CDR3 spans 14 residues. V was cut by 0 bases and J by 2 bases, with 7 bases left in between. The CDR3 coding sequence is TGCGCCAGCAGCTTGGGTGCTTCCACAGATACGCAGTATTTT. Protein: CASSLGASTDTQYF.

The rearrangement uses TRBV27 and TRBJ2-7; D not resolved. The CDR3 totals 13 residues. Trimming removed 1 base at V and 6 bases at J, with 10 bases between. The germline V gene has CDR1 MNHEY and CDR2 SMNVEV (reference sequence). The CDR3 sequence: CASSLLAASEQYF. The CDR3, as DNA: TGTGCCAGCAGTTTATTGGCGGCTAGCGAGCAGTACTTC.

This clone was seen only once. CDR3 DNA: TGTGCCAGCAGCTTCGGACTAGCGGGAGGGTTGGGACAGTTCTTC. Residues: CASSFGLAGGLGQFF. The V call is TRBV11-2, the J call TRBJ2-1; TRBD2 matches 15 bases. The V gene's germline CDR1 is SGHAT and CDR2 FQNNGV. The CDR3 contains 15 residues. V shed 3 bases and J 13 bases; nucleotides not matched to a gene: 7.

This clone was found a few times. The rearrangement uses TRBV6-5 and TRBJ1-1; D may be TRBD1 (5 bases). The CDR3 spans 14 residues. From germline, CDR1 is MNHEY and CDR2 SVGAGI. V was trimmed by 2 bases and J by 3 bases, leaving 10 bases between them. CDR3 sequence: CASSYGAGDTEAFF. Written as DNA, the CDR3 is TGTGCCAGCAGTTACGGGGCAGGAGACACTGAAGCTTTCTTT.

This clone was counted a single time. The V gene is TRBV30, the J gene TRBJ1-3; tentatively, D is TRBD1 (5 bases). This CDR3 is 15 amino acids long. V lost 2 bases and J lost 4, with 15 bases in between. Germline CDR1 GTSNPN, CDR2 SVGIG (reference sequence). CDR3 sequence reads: CAWSPKGLTGNTIYF. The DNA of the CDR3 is TGTGCCTGGAGTCCCAAGGGACTAACGGGAAACACCATATATTTT.

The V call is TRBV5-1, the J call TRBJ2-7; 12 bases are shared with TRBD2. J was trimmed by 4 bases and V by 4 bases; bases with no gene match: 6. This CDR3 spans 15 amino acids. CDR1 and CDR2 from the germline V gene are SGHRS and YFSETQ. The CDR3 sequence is CASSTTTSGRYEQYF. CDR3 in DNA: TGCGCCAGCAGCACTACGACTAGCGGGAGATACGAGCAGTACTTC.

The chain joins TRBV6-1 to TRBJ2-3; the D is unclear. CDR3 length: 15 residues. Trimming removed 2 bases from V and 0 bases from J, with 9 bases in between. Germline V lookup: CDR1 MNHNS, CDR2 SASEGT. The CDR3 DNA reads TGTGCCAGCAGTGAACGCTTTACTAGCACAGATACGCAGTATTTT. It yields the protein CASSERFTSTDTQYF.

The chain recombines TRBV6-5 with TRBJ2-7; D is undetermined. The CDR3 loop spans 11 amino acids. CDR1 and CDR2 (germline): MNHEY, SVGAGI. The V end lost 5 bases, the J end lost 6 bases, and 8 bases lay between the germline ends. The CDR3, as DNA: TGTGCCAGCAGTCCACGAGGCGAGCAGTACTTC. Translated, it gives CASSPRGEQYF.

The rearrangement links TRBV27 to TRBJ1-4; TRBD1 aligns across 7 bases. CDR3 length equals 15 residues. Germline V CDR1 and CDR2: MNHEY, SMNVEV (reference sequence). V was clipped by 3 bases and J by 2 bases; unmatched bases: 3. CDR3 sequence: CASSFEGATNEKLFF. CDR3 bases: TGTGCCAGCAGTTTTGAGGGGGCGACTAATGAAAAACTGTTTTTT. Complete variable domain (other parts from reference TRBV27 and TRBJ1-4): EAQVTQNPRYLITVTGKKLTVTCSQNMNHEYMSWYRQDPGLGLRQIYYSMNVEVTDKGDVPEGYKVSRKEKRNFPLILESPSPNQTSLYFCASSFEGATNEKLFFGSGTQLSVL.

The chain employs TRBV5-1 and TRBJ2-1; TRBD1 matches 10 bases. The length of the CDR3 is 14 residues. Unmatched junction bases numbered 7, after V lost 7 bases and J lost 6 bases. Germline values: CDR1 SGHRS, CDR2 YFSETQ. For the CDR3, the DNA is TGCGCCAGCGGTCAGGACAGGGGGGTCAATGAGCAGTTCTTC. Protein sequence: CASGQDRGVNEQFF.

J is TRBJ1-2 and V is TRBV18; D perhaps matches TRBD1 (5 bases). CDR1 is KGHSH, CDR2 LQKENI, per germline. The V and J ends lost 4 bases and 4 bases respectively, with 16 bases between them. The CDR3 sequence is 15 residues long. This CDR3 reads CASSRSKGEGYGYTF. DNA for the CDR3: TGTGCCAGCTCACGTTCGAAAGGGGAGGGCTATGGCTACACCTTC.

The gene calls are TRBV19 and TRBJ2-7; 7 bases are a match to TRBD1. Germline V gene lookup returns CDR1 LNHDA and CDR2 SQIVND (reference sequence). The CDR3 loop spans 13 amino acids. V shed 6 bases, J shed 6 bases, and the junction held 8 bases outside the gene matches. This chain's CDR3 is CASRTRTGAEQYF. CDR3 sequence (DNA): TGTGCCAGTAGAACTAGGACAGGAGCCGAGCAGTACTTC.

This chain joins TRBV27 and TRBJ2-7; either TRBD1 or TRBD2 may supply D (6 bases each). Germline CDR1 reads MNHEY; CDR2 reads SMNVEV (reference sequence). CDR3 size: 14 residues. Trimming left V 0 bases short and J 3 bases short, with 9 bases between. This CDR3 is CASSLSGGLYEQYF. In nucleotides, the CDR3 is TGTGCCAGCAGTTTATCGGGGGGCCTCTACGAGCAGTACTTC.